This T cell receptor (beta chain) was retrieved from a study of T cell repertoires in cytomegalovirus infection. Study-wide context: Both a matching HLA type and CMV infection were indicated by public TCR beta signatures. Regarding the study as a whole: The ex vivo response was dominated by HLA-C-restricted CMV-specific TCR beta clonotypes.

This clonotype was seen only a few times. The antigen is undetermined. Using its own MiXCR run on the reads, TCRdb lists one record per CDR3 protein. The data hold around 800,000 distinct CDR3 sequences, with approximately 32% observed a single time. Losses at the gene ends were 6 bases for V and 6 bases for J; bases not matched to a gene: 5. In germline, CDR1 is MNHEY, CDR2 SMNVEV (reference sequence). CDR3 length: 13 amino acids. The source material was cultured CD8+ T cells from PBMCs, sampled from culture after CMV antigen stimulation. This rearrangement joins TRBV27 to TRBJ1-5; 7 positions agree with TRBD1. The TCR originated in a human donor in good health (CMV status not recorded). Some clones in this sample may be carry-over from other donors' samples. CDR3: CASRNRGGQPQHF. The CDR3 nucleotides are TGTGCCAGCAGGAACAGGGGAGGTCAGCCCCAGCATTTT.